The rows below give T cell receptor beta chains drawn from one sample of a study of naive and memory T cell subsets. TCRdb reprocessed the UMI-ligation and nested PCR reads via MiXCR and lists one record per CDR3 protein. The sample gives 150,000 or so distinct CDR3 sequences, about a sixth of which show up once; 0.14% is in the top ten. The source material was naive CD4+ T cells from blood. These receptors originate from a human donor in good health. The CDR3 runs from the conserved cysteine through the conserved F or W. A D gene is named only where the DNA matches it firmly. Clone size is shown for a subset of rows, as once, few, many or a class of expanded clone.

>TRBV29-1|.|TRBJ2-7|few
CSVEDSGNSYEQYF
TGCAGCGTTGAAGACAGTGGGAACTCCTACGAGCAGTACTTC
>TRBV20-1|.|TRBJ2-7|few
CSATSAGTTGYEQYF
TGCAGTGCTACATCGGCCGGGACAACAGGCTACGAGCAGTACTTC
>TRBV7-3|.|TRBJ2-2|.
CASSLGVSNTGELFF
TGTGCCAGCAGCTTAGGGGTATCGAACACCGGGGAGCTGTTTTTT
>TRBV6-5|.|TRBJ2-7|few
CASSQKGRRHNSYEQYF
TGTGCCAGCAGTCAAAAAGGACGGAGACACAACTCCTACGAGCAGTACTTC
>TRBV27|.|TRBJ2-1|few
CASMGMAADYNEQFF
TGTGCCAGCATGGGAATGGCGGCAGATTACAATGAGCAGTTCTTC
>TRBV14|TRBD1|TRBJ1-1|.
CASSQDSWDRSNTEAFF
TGTGCCAGCAGCCAAGATTCTTGGGACAGGTCAAACACTGAAGCTTTCTTT
>TRBV19|.|TRBJ1-5|many
CASSSGIRQPQHF
TGTGCCAGTAGTTCCGGGATCCGTCAGCCCCAGCATTTT
>TRBV12-5|.|TRBJ2-1|.
CASGSGQLLNEQFF
TGTGCTAGTGGTTCGGGACAACTTCTCAATGAGCAGTTCTTC
>TRBV7-7|.|TRBJ2-3|.
CASSLGTADTQYF
TGTGCCAGCAGCTTGGGGACGGCAGATACGCAGTATTTT
>TRBV3-1|.|TRBJ2-1|few
CASSQAFQAGSYNEQFF
TGTGCCAGCAGCCAAGCCTTTCAAGCGGGCTCCTACAATGAGCAGTTCTTC
>TRBV5-4|.|TRBJ1-2|few
CASSLASGADYGYTF
TGTGCCAGCAGCTTGGCTTCGGGGGCTGACTATGGCTACACCTTC
>TRBV10-2|TRBD2|TRBJ2-2|.
CASSDSVAGDTGELFF
TGCGCCAGCAGTGATTCGGTAGCGGGAGACACCGGGGAGCTGTTTTTT
>TRBV11-2|.|TRBJ2-1|many
CASSVGSYNEQFF
TGTGCCAGCAGCGTAGGCTCCTACAATGAGCAGTTCTTC
>TRBV2|TRBD2|TRBJ2-3|.
CATAGDITDTQYF
TGTGCCACCGCGGGGGATATCACAGATACGCAGTATTTT
>TRBV6-1|.|TRBJ1-5|.
CASTRTGNQPQHF
TGTGCCAGCACTCGGACAGGCAATCAGCCCCAGCATTTT
>TRBV6-2/TRBV6-3|TRBD1|TRBJ2-2|.
CASRVTVGQGPSGELFF
TGTGCCAGCCGAGTTACAGTGGGACAGGGGCCATCCGGGGAGCTGTTTTTT
>TRBV6-5|.|TRBJ2-7|few
CASSFNRESYEQYF
TGTGCCAGCAGTTTTAACCGGGAGAGCTACGAGCAGTACTTC
>TRBV20-1|.|TRBJ2-3|many
CSARDGVLTDTQYF
TGCAGTGCTAGAGACGGGGTCCTCACAGATACGCAGTATTTT
>TRBV28|TRBD2|TRBJ2-5|.
CASSLGTSGIETQYF
TGTGCCAGCAGTTTAGGGACTAGCGGTATAGAGACCCAGTACTTC
>TRBV25-1|.|TRBJ2-7|few
CASSGRMYEQYF
TGTGCCAGCAGTGGGAGAATGTACGAGCAGTACTTC
>TRBV6-2/TRBV6-3|TRBD2|TRBJ2-5|.
CASSYQLADETQYF
TGTGCCAGCAGTTATCAACTAGCGGATGAGACCCAGTACTTC
>TRBV5-1|.|TRBJ1-1|.
CASSLGGTYFPEAFF
TGCGCCAGCAGCTTGGGAGGGACCTACTTCCCTGAAGCTTTCTTT
>TRBV14|.|TRBJ1-1|.
CASSQVGQATRGTEAFF
TGTGCCAGCAGCCAAGTCGGCCAAGCAACCCGAGGCACTGAAGCTTTCTTT
>TRBV3-1|TRBD2|TRBJ2-1|.
CASRYTSGDSYNEQFF
TGTGCCAGCAGATACACTAGCGGGGATTCCTACAATGAGCAGTTCTTC
>TRBV18|TRBD1|TRBJ2-2|.
CASSPRDSRSAGELFF
TGTGCCAGCTCACCACGGGACAGCCGGTCCGCCGGGGAGCTGTTTTTT
>TRBV10-3|.|TRBJ1-6|few
CAITAGPDSPLHF
TGTGCCATCACCGCAGGTCCAGATTCACCCCTCCACTTT
>TRBV7-9|.|TRBJ1-1|few
CASSLMITLNTEAFF
TGTGCCAGCAGCTTAATGATCACCCTGAACACTGAAGCTTTCTTT
>TRBV5-4|TRBD2|TRBJ2-7|.
CASSLGGGYGQYF
TGTGCCAGCAGCTTGGGGGGGGGTTACGGGCAGTACTTC
>TRBV29-1|.|TRBJ1-5|.
CSVRQGNQPQHF
TGCAGCGTTCGGCAGGGTAATCAGCCCCAGCATTTT
>TRBV5-1|.|TRBJ2-3|.
CASTPGVFTGTDTQYF
TGCGCCAGCACCCCAGGGGTCTTCACAGGAACAGATACGCAGTATTTT
>TRBV18|TRBD1|TRBJ1-4|few
CASSPNRLGTAFATNEKLFF
TGTGCCAGCTCACCAAACCGACTTGGGACAGCCTTTGCAACTAATGAAAAACTGTTTTTT
>TRBV20-1|.|TRBJ2-5|.
CSARDPARVVQETQYF
TGCAGTGCTAGAGATCCCGCCCGGGTGGTACAAGAGACCCAGTACTTC
>TRBV7-2|TRBD2|TRBJ2-4|few
CASSIPGGAENIQYF
TGTGCCAGCAGCATACCGGGGGGGGCAGAAAACATTCAGTACTTC
>TRBV10-3|.|TRBJ2-1|few
CAISDWVSYNEQFF
TGTGCCATCAGTGACTGGGTCTCCTACAATGAGCAGTTCTTC
>TRBV10-3|TRBD1|TRBJ2-7|.
CAISGDRDSYEQYF
TGTGCCATCAGTGGGGACAGAGACTCCTACGAGCAGTACTTC
>TRBV5-6|TRBD1|TRBJ2-6|.
CASSLGPGQGARGANVLTF
TGTGCCAGCAGCTTGGGACCGGGACAGGGGGCGAGGGGGGCCAACGTCCTGACTTTC
>TRBV3-1|TRBD2|TRBJ2-3|.
CASSQTSGRVTDTQYF
TGTGCCAGCAGCCAAACTAGCGGGAGAGTCACAGATACGCAGTATTTT
>TRBV6-5|.|TRBJ2-6|few
CATRRANVLTF
TGTGCCACCCGCCGGGCCAACGTCCTGACTTTC
>TRBV20-1|.|TRBJ1-5|.
CSAYDFSNQPQHF
TGCAGTGCTTATGATTTTAGCAATCAGCCCCAGCATTTT
>TRBV20-1|TRBD2|TRBJ2-1|few
CSEKRGEFYNEQFF
TGCAGTGAAAAGCGGGGAGAATTTTACAATGAGCAGTTCTTC
>TRBV27|.|TRBJ1-1|.
CASSLRANTEAFF
TGTGCCAGCAGTTTAAGAGCGAACACTGAAGCTTTCTTT
>TRBV4-2|.|TRBJ1-1|.
CASSQERGRNTEAFF
TGTGCCAGCAGCCAAGAGCGAGGTCGTAACACTGAAGCTTTCTTT
>TRBV5-1|.|TRBJ2-6|.
CASSRGSAGSGANVLTF
TGCGCCAGCAGCAGGGGGTCGGCAGGGTCCGGGGCCAACGTCCTGACTTTC
>TRBV7-9|.|TRBJ1-1|few
CASSLAVQTATEAFF
TGTGCCAGCAGCTTAGCGGTACAGACCGCCACTGAAGCTTTCTTT
>TRBV3-1|TRBD1|TRBJ2-5|few
CASSKRTGLGETQYF
TGTGCCAGCAGCAAAAGGACAGGCTTGGGGGAGACCCAGTACTTC
>TRBV7-9|.|TRBJ1-1|few
CASSVGMGGDNTEAFF
TGTGCCAGCAGCGTGGGCATGGGGGGGGACAACACTGAAGCTTTCTTT
>TRBV5-1|TRBD2|TRBJ2-1|.
CASSLEDRQAASGSFSQQFF
TGCGCCAGCAGCTTGGAGGACCGTCAGGCGGCTAGCGGGAGTTTTTCCCAGCAGTTCTTC